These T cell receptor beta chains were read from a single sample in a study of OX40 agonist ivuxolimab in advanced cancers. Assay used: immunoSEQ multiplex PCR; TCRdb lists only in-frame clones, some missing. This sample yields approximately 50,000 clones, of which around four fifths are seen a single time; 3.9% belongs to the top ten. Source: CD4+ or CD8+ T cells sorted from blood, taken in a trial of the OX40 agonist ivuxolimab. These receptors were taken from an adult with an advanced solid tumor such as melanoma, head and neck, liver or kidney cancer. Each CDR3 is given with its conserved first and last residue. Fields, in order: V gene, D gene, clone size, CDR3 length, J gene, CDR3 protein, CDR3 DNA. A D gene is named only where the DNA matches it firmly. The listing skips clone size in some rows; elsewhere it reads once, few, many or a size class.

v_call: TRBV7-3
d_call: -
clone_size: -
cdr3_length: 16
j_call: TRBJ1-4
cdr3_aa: CASSLTTVGLYEKLFF
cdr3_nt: TGTGCCAGCAGCTTAACTACGGTGGGGCTCTATGAAAAACTGTTTTTT

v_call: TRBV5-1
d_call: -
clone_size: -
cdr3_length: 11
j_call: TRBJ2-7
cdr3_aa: CASSFGVEQYF
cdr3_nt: TGCGCCAGCAGCTTTGGGGTCGAGCAGTACTTC

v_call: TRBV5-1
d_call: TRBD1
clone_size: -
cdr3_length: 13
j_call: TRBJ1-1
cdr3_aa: CASSLTGAVEAFF
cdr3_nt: TGCGCCAGCAGCTTAACAGGGGCCGTTGAAGCTTTCTTT

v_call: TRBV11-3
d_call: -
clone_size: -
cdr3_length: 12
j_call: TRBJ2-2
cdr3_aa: CASSRITGELFF
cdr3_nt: TGTGCCAGCAGCCGAATCACCGGGGAGCTGTTTTTT

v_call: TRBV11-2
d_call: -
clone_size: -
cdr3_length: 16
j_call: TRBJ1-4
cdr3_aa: CASSPRRGGVNEKLFF
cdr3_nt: TGTGCCAGCAGCCCCCGACGGGGGGGGGTTAATGAAAAACTGTTTTTT

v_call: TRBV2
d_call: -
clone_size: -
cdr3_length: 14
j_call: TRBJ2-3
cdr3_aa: CASSPGFLTDTQYF
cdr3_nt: TGTGCCAGCAGTCCGGGGTTCCTCACAGATACGCAGTATTTT

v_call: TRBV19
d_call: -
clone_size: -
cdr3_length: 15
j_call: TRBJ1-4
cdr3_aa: CASSIVGARNEKLFF
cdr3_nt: TGTGCCAGTAGTATAGTGGGGGCGCGAAATGAAAAACTGTTTTTT

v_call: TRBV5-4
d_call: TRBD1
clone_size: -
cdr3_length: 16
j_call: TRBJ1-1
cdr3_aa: CATEGIGQALNTEAFF
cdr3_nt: TGTGCCACCGAGGGGATAGGACAGGCACTGAACACTGAAGCTTTCTTT

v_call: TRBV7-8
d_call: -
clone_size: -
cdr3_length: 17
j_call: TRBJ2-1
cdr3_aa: CASSPGWGPPSYNEQFF
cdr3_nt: TGTGCCAGCAGCCCCGGGTGGGGGCCGCCTTCCTACAATGAGCAGTTCTTC

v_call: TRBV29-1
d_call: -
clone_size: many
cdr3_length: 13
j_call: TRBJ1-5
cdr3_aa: CSAGAISNQPQHF
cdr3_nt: TGCAGCGCAGGGGCCATTAGCAATCAGCCCCAGCATTTT

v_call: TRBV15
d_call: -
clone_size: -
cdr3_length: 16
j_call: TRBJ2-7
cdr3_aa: CATSRDFPGLTYEQYF
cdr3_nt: TGTGCCACCAGCAGAGATTTTCCAGGGTTAACCTACGAGCAGTACTTC

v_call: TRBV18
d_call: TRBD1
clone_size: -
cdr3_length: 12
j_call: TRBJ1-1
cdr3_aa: CASSPGQGVAFF
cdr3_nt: TGTGCCAGCTCGCCCGGACAGGGTGTAGCTTTCTTT